A single sample gave rise to the 25 T cell receptor beta chains below, sequenced in a study of blood T cell repertoires in COVID-19. Assay: immunoSEQ multiplex PCR; the TCRdb copy retains only in-frame clones and omits some. The sample includes about 310,000 clones, roughly 87% of them seen just once. The sample taken for sequencing was peripheral blood. All receptors come from a man between 18 and 35 years old with active or convalescent COVID-19.

V gene TRBV10-3 combines with J gene TRBJ2-3; D is perhaps TRBD2 (6 bases). CDR1 is ENHRY and CDR2 is SYGVKD in the germline V gene. V lost 4 bases to trimming and J lost 2 bases, with 13 bases between them. The CDR3 extends over 15 amino acids. CDR3: CAISVLGRPTDTQYF. The CDR3 nucleotides are TGTGCCATCAGTGTGTTAGGGAGGCCCACAGATACGCAGTATTTT.

J is TRBJ2-3 and V is TRBV19; 10 bases are a match to TRBD2. Per germline, CDR1 LNHDA and CDR2 SQIVND (reference sequence). The V gene end was trimmed by 2 bases and the J gene end by 6 bases; junction bases not matched to a gene: 8. This CDR3 has 16 residues. CDR3 amino acids: CASSISLAGVGDTQYF. CDR3 DNA: TGTGCCAGTAGTATAAGCCTAGCGGGAGTGGGGGATACGCAGTATTTT. Supplemented by reference TRBV19 and TRBJ2-3, the full variable domain reads DGGITQSPKYLFRKEGQNVTLSCEQNLNHDAMYWYRQDPGQGLRLIYYSQIVNDFQKGDIAEGYSVSREKKESFPLTVTSAQKNPTAFYLCASSISLAGVGDTQYFGPGTRLTVL.

The chain employs TRBV7-2 and TRBJ1-4, with D perhaps TRBD1 (5 bases). CDR1 SGHTA and CDR2 FQGNSA come from the germline V gene. V dropped 4 bases and J dropped 2 bases, with 8 bases sitting between them. This CDR3 comprises 14 residues. CDR3 residues: CASSSGVTNEKLFF. The CDR3 nucleotides are TGTGCCAGCAGCTCGGGGGTGACTAATGAAAAACTGTTTTTT.

The chain combines TRBV5-1 with TRBJ2-1; 10 bases are a match to TRBD1. The CDR3 extends over 16 amino acids. In germline, CDR1 is SGHRS, CDR2 YFSETQ. Trimming at V came to 4 bases and at J to 2 bases, leaving 6 bases not matched to a gene. CDR3 sequence: CASSGVGTGAYNEQFF. CDR3 in DNA: TGCGCCAGCAGCGGGGTGGGGACAGGGGCCTACAATGAGCAGTTCTTC. The whole variable domain, remainder taken from reference TRBV5-1 and TRBJ2-1, is KAGVTQTPRYLIKTRGQQVTLSCSPISGHRSVSWYQQTPGQGLQFLFEYFSETQRNKGNFPGRFSGRQFSNSRSEMNVSTLELGDSALYLCASSGVGTGAYNEQFFGPGTRLTVL.

This chain connects TRBV10-3 to TRBJ2-7, with a possible D match to TRBD1 (6 bases). Trimming pared 2 bases from V and 4 bases from J, leaving 18 bases between. Germline V gene lookup returns CDR1 ENHRY and CDR2 SYGVKD. This CDR3 spans 16 amino acids. CDR3 sequence (DNA): TGTGCCATCAGTGAGAAGTCTGGGGGCGGTGGGTACGAGCAGTACTTC. Translated, it gives CAISEKSGGGGYEQYF.

This clone was detected a few times. The chain carries TRBV4-1 and TRBJ1-5; 8 bases line up with TRBD1. The CDR3 sequence is 14 residues long. Germline V gives CDR1 MGHRA, CDR2 YSYEKL. V gave up 3 bases and J gave up 6 bases; unmatched junction bases: 4. This chain's CDR3 is CASSQTGVGQPQHF. The CDR3 coding sequence is TGCGCCAGCAGCCAGACAGGGGTCGGTCAGCCCCAGCATTTT.

The genes are TRBV6-5 and TRBJ1-1, with 9 bases fitting TRBD1. The CDR3 is 16 amino acids. Germline assignment: CDR1 MNHEY and CDR2 SVGAGI. V gave up 1 base and J gave up 4 bases; unmatched junction bases: 7. The CDR3 spells CASSYFGTGRGTEAFF. DNA of the CDR3: TGTGCCAGCAGTTACTTTGGGACAGGGCGGGGCACTGAAGCTTTCTTT.

Details on this clone: Within the sample, other DNA sequences also encode this same CDR3. The chain combines TRBV5-6 with TRBJ1-5, with D maybe TRBD1 (6 bases). The CDR3 extends over 15 amino acids. Germline loops: CDR1 SGHDT, CDR2 YYEEEE. Trimming stripped 4 bases from V and 6 bases from J, with 17 bases between. CDR3 sequence (DNA): TGTGCCAGCAGCCTGGGGTGGGGGGGCGGTCAGCCCCAGCATTTT. Its protein is CASSLGWGGGQPQHF.

The chain joins TRBV3-1 (or the pseudogene TRBV3-2) to TRBJ2-7; D is perhaps TRBD2 (5 bases). This CDR3 has 15 residues. The germline V gene has CDR1 LGHDT and CDR2 YNNKEL (reference sequence). The V end lost 1 base, the J end lost 0 bases, and 10 bases lay between the germline ends. The CDR3 reads CASSQAGLNSYEQYF. CDR3 nucleotides: TGTGCCAGCAGCCAAGCCGGACTGAACTCCTACGAGCAGTACTTC.

This clone has ten or more counts. The genes are TRBV6-2 or TRBV6-3 and TRBJ2-3; the D gene is possibly TRBD2 (6 bases). V was cut by 6 bases and J by 4 bases, with 14 bases left in between. The germline gives CDR1 MNHEY, CDR2 SVGEGT. This CDR3 contains 14 residues. The CDR3 DNA reads TGTGCCAGCAGCCGGGCTAGCGAGTCAGATACGCAGTATTTT. Residues: CASSRASESDTQYF.

The chain combines TRBV6-6 with TRBJ1-6, with D possibly matching TRBD1 (6 bases). The germline V gene has CDR1 MNHNY and CDR2 SVGAGI (reference sequence). The CDR3 extends over 16 amino acids. The V end was cut by 2 bases, the J end by 5 bases, with 13 bases between. The CDR3 DNA is TGTGCCAGCAGTTACACTACAGGGTATAATAATTCACCCCTCCACTTT. Its translation is CASSYTTGYNNSPLHF.

The chain carries TRBV7-9 and TRBJ2-4; D is ambiguous. The CDR3 length is 14 residues. V was shortened by 4 bases and J by 3 bases, with 10 bases between the two germline ends. The germline CDR1 and CDR2 sequences are SEHNR and FQNEAQ (reference sequence). The CDR3 sequence is CASSSSGGKNIQYF. CDR3 DNA: TGTGCCAGCAGCTCCTCGGGTGGCAAAAACATTCAGTACTTC.

V is TRBV11-2 and J is TRBJ2-5, with D uncertain. The V end was cut by 4 bases, the J end by 2 bases, with 26 bases between. The CDR3 runs to 19 residues. Germline V gene sequence: CDR1 SGHAT, CDR2 FQNNGV. CDR3 sequence: CASSSLVDRRRIPQETQYF. CDR3 bases: TGTGCCAGCAGCTCCCTAGTGGATAGGCGGCGGATTCCACAAGAGACCCAGTACTTC.

The chain has TRBV27 and TRBJ2-3; perhaps TRBD1 as D (5 bases). CDR3 size: 17 residues. The V gene's germline CDR1 is MNHEY and CDR2 SMNVEV (reference sequence). Trimming took off 2 bases at V and 3 bases at J, with 18 bases between the two ends. In nucleotides, the CDR3 is TGTGCCAGCAGTTTAGCGGCAGGGCCCGGCAGAACAGATACGCAGTATTTT. Encoded protein: CASSLAAGPGRTDTQYF.

This clone was recorded once. The chain employs TRBV27 and TRBJ2-6; D remains unclear. The ends were cut back, 3 bases at V and 2 bases at J, with 5 bases in the middle. CDR3 size: 14 residues. Germline V gene sequence: CDR1 MNHEY, CDR2 SMNVEV (reference sequence). As DNA, the CDR3 is TGTGCCAGCAGTTTCGGTACTGGGGCCAACGTCCTGACTTTC. This gives the protein CASSFGTGANVLTF.

V gene TRBV7-2 combines with J gene TRBJ2-3, with D unclear. Trimming pared 3 bases from V and 4 bases from J, leaving 8 bases between. Germline V gene sequence: CDR1 SGHTA, CDR2 FQGNSA. The CDR3 runs 13 residues. CDR3 protein: CASSFVAPDTQYF. CDR3 nucleotide sequence: TGTGCCAGCAGCTTCGTAGCACCAGATACGCAGTATTTT. The variable domain in full, completed from reference TRBV7-2 and TRBJ2-3, reads GAGVSQSPSNKVTEKGKDVELRCDPISGHTALYWYRQSLGQGLEFLIYFQGNSAPDKSGLPSDRFSAERTGGSVSTLTIQRTQQEDSAVYLCASSFVAPDTQYFGPGTRLTVL.

V usage is TRBV7-6 and J usage is TRBJ2-1, with TRBD2 as a possible D gene (5 bases). Per the germline V gene, CDR1 is SGHVS and CDR2 is FNYEAQ. Between the trimmed V and J ends, which lost 1 base and 6 bases, there was a span of 13 bases. This CDR3 contains 15 residues. The CDR3, as DNA: TGTGCCAGCAGCTTAGGAACTAGTAATGTCAATGAGCAGTTCTTC. It yields the protein CASSLGTSNVNEQFF.

The CDR3, as DNA: TGTGCCAGCAGCTTCAGGCCTCGTCGGGGCTACACCTTC. Translated: CASSFRPRRGYTF. The rearrangement joins TRBV7-6 to TRBJ1-2, with unresolved D. Germline CDR1 is SGHVS and CDR2 is FNYEAQ. V gave up 3 bases and J gave up 8 bases, with 13 bases separating them. The CDR3 is 13 amino acids. Combining the CDR3 with reference TRBV7-6 and TRBJ1-2 gives the whole variable domain GAGVSQSPRYKVTKRGQDVALRCDPISGHVSLYWYRQALGQGPEFLTYFNYEAQQDKSGLPNDRFSAERPEGSISTLTIQRTEQRDSAMYRCASSFRPRRGYTFGSGTRLTVV.

This chain joins TRBV9 and TRBJ1-5, with D unclear. Germline V CDR1 and CDR2: SGDLS, YYNGEE. V was cut by 0 bases and J by 2 bases, with 9 bases left in between. This CDR3 contains 15 residues. CDR3 residues: CASSVGGGGNQPQHF. CDR3 DNA: TGTGCCAGCAGCGTAGGAGGAGGCGGCAATCAGCCCCAGCATTTT.

This chain connects TRBV27 to TRBJ2-6; D is undetermined. This CDR3 contains 15 residues. V lost 5 bases and J lost 4, with 12 bases in between. The germline V gene encodes CDR1 MNHEY and CDR2 SMNVEV (reference sequence). The CDR3 loop reads CASSPQNHGANVLTF. The CDR3 coding sequence is TGTGCCAGCAGTCCTCAGAATCACGGGGCCAACGTCCTGACTTTC.

V and J are TRBV6-2 or TRBV6-3 and TRBJ1-1; D remains ambiguous. V was shortened by 2 bases and J by 8 bases, with 6 bases between the two germline ends. Germline assignment: CDR1 MNHEY and CDR2 SVGEGT. This CDR3 is built from 11 residues. CDR3: CASSYGREAFF. In DNA form, the CDR3 reads TGTGCCAGCAGTTACGGCAGGGAAGCTTTCTTT.

The CDR3 protein is CASSVGGLGNTIYF. The CDR3 DNA is TGTGCCAGCAGCGTGGGGGGGCTTGGAAACACCATATATTTT. The V gene is TRBV9, the J gene TRBJ1-3, with D possibly TRBD1 on 6 matching bases. Trimming left V 2 bases short and J 3 bases short, with 9 bases between. The germline gives CDR1 SGDLS, CDR2 YYNGEE. The CDR3 is 14 amino acids. The whole variable domain, filled in from reference TRBV9 and TRBJ1-3, reads DSGVTQTPKHLITATGQRVTLRCSPRSGDLSVYWYQQSLDQGLQFLIQYYNGEERAKGNILERFSAQQFPDLHSELNLSSLELGDSALYFCASSVGGLGNTIYFGEGSWLTVV.

The chain couples TRBV6-5 to TRBJ2-6; D is undetermined. Germline CDR1 MNHEY, CDR2 SVGAGI. V was cut by 0 bases and J by 1 base, with 7 bases left in between. This CDR3 has 16 amino acids. The CDR3 coding sequence is TGTGCCAGCAGTTACTCACAGTTGTCTGGGGCCAACGTCCTGACTTTC. It specifies CASSYSQLSGANVLTF.

The chain couples TRBV12-5 to TRBJ2-1; tentative D call: TRBD1 (6 bases). There are 12 residues in the CDR3. V was clipped by 6 bases and J by 5 bases, with 8 bases between them. Germline CDR1 reads LGHNT; CDR2 reads FRNRAP. Written as DNA, the CDR3 is TGTGCTAGTGGGGGGACACACAATGAGCAGTTCTTC. Translating it yields CASGGTHNEQFF.

The chain has TRBV27 and TRBJ2-5, with D uncertain. V gave up 6 bases and J gave up 5 bases, with 13 bases separating them. The CDR3 covers 13 residues. The V gene's germline CDR1 is MNHEY and CDR2 SMNVEV (reference sequence). DNA for the CDR3: TGTGCCAGCAGGGCCTCAGAGGAGGAGACCCAGTACTTC. Translated, it gives CASRASEEETQYF.